Listed here are 30 T cell receptor beta chains from one sample, sequenced in a study of T cell clusters in autoimmune cytopenias. TRB amplification used 250 ng of peripheral blood genomic DNA. One tube held mixed TRB-A and TRB-B primer pools for touch-down PCR. Reprocessing the multiplex PCR reads, TCRdb reports a single entry for every CDR3 protein and omits DNA. Across 4,500 to 7,000 distinct CDR3 sequences, the top ten clones capture about 7.2% of the sample. These same records also appear under a second study, on T cell repertoires in aging, cancer and after chemotherapy.

Sequenced material: peripheral blood. These receptors were taken from a human donor in good health.

Measured by frequency, this clonotype is medium-sized (0.01 to 0.1%). The V gene is TRBV14, the J gene TRBJ2-2; the D call from TCRdb, TRBD2, cannot be confirmed without DNA. The CDR3 is 18 residues long. The V gene's germline CDR1 is SGHDN and CDR2 FVKESK. The chain's CDR3 is CASSQVPAVIPGTGELFF.

The chain carries TRBV6-2 or TRBV6-3 and TRBJ2-1. The CDR3 is 13 amino acids. Germline lookup yields CDR1 MNHEY and CDR2 SVGEGT. CDR3: CASSYSRVNEQFF.

The rearrangement joins TRBV12-3 or TRBV12-4 to TRBJ2-7. The CDR3 extends over 14 amino acids. The CDR3: CASSLAGVVYEQYF.

This clonotype ranks as medium-sized in terms of frequency. The chain uses TRBV18 and TRBJ2-7; the TRBD1 assignment by TCRdb is unverifiable without DNA. Per the germline V gene, CDR1 is KGHSH and CDR2 is LQKENI. The CDR3 contains 12 residues. The CDR3 is CASSPDRYEQYF.

This clonotype is called medium-sized (0.01 to 0.1%) based on its frequency. The chain couples TRBV5-5 to TRBJ1-2. The germline V gene encodes CDR1 SGHKS and CDR2 YYEKEE (reference sequence). CDR3 length equals 14 residues. The CDR3 sequence: CASSPSTRDYGYTF.

V usage is TRBV6-5 and J usage is TRBJ2-7; the D gene TCRdb calls, TRBD1, cannot be checked with no DNA. CDR3 length: 14 amino acids. Per the germline V gene, CDR1 is MNHEY and CDR2 is SVGAGI. CDR3: CASSLGGPAPEQYF.

According to its frequency, this clonotype is medium-sized. The chain is built from TRBV27 and TRBJ2-7; no DNA is available, so the TRBD1 call from TCRdb remains unchecked. The CDR3 contains 14 residues. Germline assignment: CDR1 MNHEY and CDR2 SMNVEV (reference sequence). The CDR3 loop reads CASSGSGGRYEQYF.

This chain uses TRBV20-1 with TRBJ2-7; TCRdb's D gene call, TRBD2, goes unchecked for lack of DNA. The germline gives CDR1 DFQATT, CDR2 SNEGSKA (reference sequence). The CDR3 is made up of 17 amino acids. The CDR3 protein is CSAREGLAGRRGYEQYF.

According to its frequency, this clonotype is medium-sized (0.01 to 0.1%). This chain connects TRBV5-4 to TRBJ2-5. The CDR3 consists of 14 residues. Germline CDR1 is SGHNT and CDR2 is YYREEE (reference sequence). The CDR3 here is CASSLDLSGETQYF. Supplemented by reference TRBV5-4 and TRBJ2-5, the full variable domain reads ETGVTQSPTHLIKTRGQQVTLRCSSQSGHNTVSWYQQALGQGPQFIFQYYREEENGRGNFPPRFSGLQFPNYSSELNVNALELDDSALYLCASSLDLSGETQYFGPGTRLLVL.

The rearrangement uses TRBV7-9 and TRBJ2-2; TCRdb gives TRBD2 as the D gene, but with no DNA this cannot be confirmed. Germline V gene lookup returns CDR1 SEHNR and CDR2 FQNEAQ (reference sequence). The CDR3 spans 22 residues. CDR3 region: CASSSPWTGALGLAGESGELFF.

This chain links TRBV29-1 with TRBJ2-5; TCRdb lists TRBD2, though no DNA is available to test this call. The CDR3 extends over 13 amino acids. Germline lookup yields CDR1 SQVTM and CDR2 ANQGSEA. The CDR3: CSVGASGQETQYF.

This clonotype is classed as medium-sized by frequency. The chain has TRBV19 and TRBJ2-5; the TCRdb call, TRBD1, lacks DNA for checking. Germline V lookup: CDR1 LNHDA, CDR2 SQIVND (reference sequence). The CDR3 loop spans 14 amino acids. CDR3: CASSLDSGRETQYF.

This clonotype is identified as medium-sized (0.01 to 0.1%) from frequency. The chain carries TRBV6-5 and TRBJ1-4; the D gene TCRdb calls, TRBD1, cannot be checked with no DNA. CDR1 MNHEY and CDR2 SVGAGI come from the germline V gene. CDR3 size: 15 residues. The chain's CDR3 is CASSYKGQSDEKLFF.

The gene calls are TRBV5-1 and TRBJ1-2. The CDR3 has 15 amino acids. Germline values: CDR1 SGHRS, CDR2 YFSETQ. CDR3 residues: CASSLPVEGPPGYTF. Using reference TRBV5-1 and TRBJ1-2 for the parts outside the CDR3, the full variable domain is KAGVTQTPRYLIKTRGQQVTLSCSPISGHRSVSWYQQTPGQGLQFLFEYFSETQRNKGNFPGRFSGRQFSNSRSEMNVSTLELGDSALYLCASSLPVEGPPGYTFGSGTRLTVV.

V is TRBV12-3 or TRBV12-4 and J is TRBJ1-2; lacking DNA, the TRBD1 call made by TCRdb goes unchecked. The CDR3 spans 15 residues. Here the CDR3 reads CASSTAGGRTYGYTF.

This clonotype registers medium-sized by frequency. V is TRBV5-4 and J is TRBJ1-2. Looked up from germline, CDR1 is SGHNT and CDR2 is YYREEE (reference sequence). CDR3 length equals 14 residues. CDR3 residues: CASSIYLGNYGYTF.

The V and J genes are TRBV18 and TRBJ1-4; with no DNA, the TCRdb D assignment of TRBD1 cannot be verified. The germline CDR1 and CDR2 sequences are KGHSH and LQKENI. The CDR3 runs 15 residues. Here the CDR3 reads CASSSGTMGGEKLFF.

The V and J genes are TRBV12-3 or TRBV12-4 and TRBJ1-5. This CDR3 spans 15 amino acids. The CDR3 reads CASSFGGGSNQPQHF.

In terms of frequency, this clonotype is medium-sized. The chain couples TRBV18 to TRBJ2-1. From germline, CDR1 is KGHSH and CDR2 LQKENI. The length of the CDR3 is 15 residues. This CDR3 is CASSPRAGGVNEQFF. Filled out from reference TRBV18 and TRBJ2-1, the complete variable domain reads NAGVMQNPRHLVRRRGQEARLRCSPMKGHSHVYWYRQLPEEGLKFMVYLQKENIIDESGMPKERFSAEFPKEGPSILRIQQVVRGDSAAYFCASSPRAGGVNEQFFGPGTRLTVL.

This chain uses TRBV5-1 with TRBJ1-4; TCRdb indicates TRBD1, and absent DNA this call remains unverified. Germline-derived CDR1 and CDR2 are SGHRS and YFSETQ. The CDR3 covers 14 residues. CDR3 sequence reads: CASSLEGGAERLFF.

The chain has TRBV10-1 and TRBJ2-7; TCRdb gives TRBD2 as the D gene, but with no DNA this cannot be confirmed. This CDR3 has 15 residues. Germline lookup yields CDR1 WNHNN and CDR2 SYGVQD (reference sequence). CDR3 amino acids: CASSDRASWPYEQYF.

The rearrangement links TRBV12-3 or TRBV12-4 to TRBJ1-2; the D call from TCRdb, TRBD1, cannot be confirmed without DNA. This CDR3 has 14 residues. CDR3 loop: CASSLADRGGSYTF.

Frequency places this clonotype as medium-sized. V usage is TRBV27 and J usage is TRBJ1-6. This CDR3 has 17 residues. CDR1 and CDR2 from the germline V gene are MNHEY and SMNVEV (reference sequence). The CDR3 sequence is CASSLSRVLGLNSPLHF.

This rearrangement joins TRBV5-1 to TRBJ1-3; TCRdb returns TRBD1, unconfirmable since there is no DNA. The CDR3 loop spans 18 amino acids. Germline V gives CDR1 SGHRS, CDR2 YFSETQ. This CDR3 is CASSWTGTGGSSGNTIYF. Together with reference TRBV5-1 and TRBJ1-3, the CDR3 gives the full variable domain: KAGVTQTPRYLIKTRGQQVTLSCSPISGHRSVSWYQQTPGQGLQFLFEYFSETQRNKGNFPGRFSGRQFSNSRSEMNVSTLELGDSALYLCASSWTGTGGSSGNTIYFGEGSWLTVV.

The chain has TRBV20-1 and TRBJ2-7; absent DNA, TCRdb's TRBD1 call cannot be checked. The CDR3 consists of 12 residues. The germline CDR1 and CDR2 sequences are DFQATT and SNEGSKA (reference sequence). The CDR3 is CSASGASYEQYF.

The chain joins TRBV20-1 to TRBJ2-7; the D gene TCRdb calls, TRBD1, cannot be checked with no DNA. This CDR3 has 15 amino acids. Germline CDR1 reads DFQATT; CDR2 reads SNEGSKA (reference sequence). This CDR3 is CSAPSGGAGSYEQYF.

By frequency, this clonotype registers medium-sized (0.01 to 0.1%). The chain carries TRBV6-5 and TRBJ1-1; TCRdb indicates TRBD1, and absent DNA this call remains unverified. The CDR3 extends over 14 amino acids. The germline V gene encodes CDR1 MNHEY and CDR2 SVGAGI. The CDR3 reads CASSRDRFGTEAFF.

This clonotype registers medium-sized by frequency. This chain links TRBV19 with TRBJ2-2; TCRdb lists TRBD1, though no DNA is available to test this call. CDR3 length: 13 residues. Germline CDR1 LNHDA, CDR2 SQIVND (reference sequence). The CDR3 loop is CASRTGNTGELFF.

The chain recombines TRBV20-1 with TRBJ2-3. The germline V gene has CDR1 DFQATT and CDR2 SNEGSKA (reference sequence). The length of the CDR3 is 15 residues. The chain's CDR3 is CSADMTSGSTDTQYF.

Frequency places this clonotype as medium-sized (0.01 to 0.1%). CDR3 loop: CASSIASSYEQYF. The V gene is TRBV19, the J gene TRBJ2-7. The CDR3 length is 13 residues. CDR1 and CDR2 from the germline V gene are LNHDA and SQIVND (reference sequence).